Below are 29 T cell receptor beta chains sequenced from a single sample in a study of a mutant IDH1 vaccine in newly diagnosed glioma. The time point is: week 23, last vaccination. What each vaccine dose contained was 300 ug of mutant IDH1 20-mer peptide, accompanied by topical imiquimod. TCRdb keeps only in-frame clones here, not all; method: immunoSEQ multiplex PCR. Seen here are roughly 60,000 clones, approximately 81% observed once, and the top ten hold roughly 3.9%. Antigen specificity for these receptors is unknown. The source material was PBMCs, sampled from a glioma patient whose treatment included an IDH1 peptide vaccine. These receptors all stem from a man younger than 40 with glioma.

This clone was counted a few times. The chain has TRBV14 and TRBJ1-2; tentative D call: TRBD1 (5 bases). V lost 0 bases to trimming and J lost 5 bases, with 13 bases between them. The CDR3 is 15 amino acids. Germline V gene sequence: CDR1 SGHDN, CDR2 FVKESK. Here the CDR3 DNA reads TGTGCCAGCAGCCAAGACGGGGGGAGACCTTATGGCTACACCTTC. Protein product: CASSQDGGRPYGYTF.

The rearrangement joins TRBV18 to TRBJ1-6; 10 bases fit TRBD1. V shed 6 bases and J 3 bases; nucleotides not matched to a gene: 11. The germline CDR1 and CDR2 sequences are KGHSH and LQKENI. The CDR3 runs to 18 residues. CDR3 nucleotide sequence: TGTGCCAGCTCCCTCAGGGACAGGGGAGATTTCTATAATTCACCCCTCCACTTT. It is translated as CASSLRDRGDFYNSPLHF.

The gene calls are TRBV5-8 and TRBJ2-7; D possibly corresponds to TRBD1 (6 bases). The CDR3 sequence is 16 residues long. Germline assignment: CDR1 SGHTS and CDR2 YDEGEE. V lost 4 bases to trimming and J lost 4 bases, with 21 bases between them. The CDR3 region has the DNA TGTGCCAGCAGCCCACCCGGGCGGACAGATGGATACGAGCAGTACTTC. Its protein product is CASSPPGRTDGYEQYF.

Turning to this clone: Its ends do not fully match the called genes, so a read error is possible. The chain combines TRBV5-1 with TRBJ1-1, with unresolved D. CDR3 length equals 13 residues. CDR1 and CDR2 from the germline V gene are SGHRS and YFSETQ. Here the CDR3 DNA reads TGCGCCGGCAGCTTGGGCGGCCCCCCTGAAGCTTTCTTT. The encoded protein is CAGSLGGPPEAFF.

The CDR3 DNA reads as TGTGCCAGCAGTTCTGGGGGGTTGGGATCACCCCTCCACTTT. This translates into CASSSGGLGSPLHF. The chain couples TRBV27 to TRBJ1-6, with D possibly being TRBD1 (5 bases). V lost 4 bases and J 10 bases, leaving 14 bases between the germline ends. In germline, CDR1 is MNHEY, CDR2 SMNVEV (reference sequence). This CDR3 region has 14 residues.

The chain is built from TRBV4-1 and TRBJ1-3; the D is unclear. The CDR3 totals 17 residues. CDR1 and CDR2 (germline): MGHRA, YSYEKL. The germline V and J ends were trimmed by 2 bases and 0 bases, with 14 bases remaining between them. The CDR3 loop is CASSQSPLADSGNTIYF. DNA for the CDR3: TGCGCCAGCAGCCAATCCCCGCTTGCGGACTCTGGAAACACCATATATTTT.

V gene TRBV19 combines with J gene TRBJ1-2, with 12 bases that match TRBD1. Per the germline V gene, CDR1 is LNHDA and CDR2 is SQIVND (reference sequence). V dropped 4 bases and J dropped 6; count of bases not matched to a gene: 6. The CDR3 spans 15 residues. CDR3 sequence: CASSTPGQGAHGYTF. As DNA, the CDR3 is TGTGCCAGTAGTACCCCGGGACAGGGGGCTCATGGCTACACCTTC.

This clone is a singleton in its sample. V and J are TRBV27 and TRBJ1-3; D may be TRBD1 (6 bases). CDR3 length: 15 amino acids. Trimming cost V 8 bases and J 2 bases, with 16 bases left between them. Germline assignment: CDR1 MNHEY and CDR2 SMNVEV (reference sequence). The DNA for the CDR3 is TGTGCCAGCCGCCCCGACAGGTCGACTGGAAACACCATATATTTT. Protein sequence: CASRPDRSTGNTIYF.

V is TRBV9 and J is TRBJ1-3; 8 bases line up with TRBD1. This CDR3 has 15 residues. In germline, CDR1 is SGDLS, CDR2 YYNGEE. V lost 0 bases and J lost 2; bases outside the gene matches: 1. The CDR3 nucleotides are TGTGCCAGCAGCGTAGACAGGGGGACTGGAAACACCATATATTTT. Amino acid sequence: CASSVDRGTGNTIYF. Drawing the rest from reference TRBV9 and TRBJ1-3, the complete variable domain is DSGVTQTPKHLITATGQRVTLRCSPRSGDLSVYWYQQSLDQGLQFLIQYYNGEERAKGNILERFSAQQFPDLHSELNLSSLELGDSALYFCASSVDRGTGNTIYFGEGSWLTVV.

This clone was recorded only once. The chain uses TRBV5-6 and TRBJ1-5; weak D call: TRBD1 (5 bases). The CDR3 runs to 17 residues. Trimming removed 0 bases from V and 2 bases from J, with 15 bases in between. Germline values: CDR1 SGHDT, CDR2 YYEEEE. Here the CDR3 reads CASSLAGFRAGNQPQHF. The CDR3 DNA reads TGTGCCAGCAGCTTGGCCGGGTTCAGGGCGGGCAATCAGCCCCAGCATTTT.

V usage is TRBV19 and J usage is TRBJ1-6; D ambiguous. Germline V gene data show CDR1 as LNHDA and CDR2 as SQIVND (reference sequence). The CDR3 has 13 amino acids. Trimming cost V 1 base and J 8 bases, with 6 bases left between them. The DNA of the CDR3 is TGTGCCAGTAGTATAGGTGGGGATTCACCCCTCCACTTT. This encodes CASSIGGDSPLHF.

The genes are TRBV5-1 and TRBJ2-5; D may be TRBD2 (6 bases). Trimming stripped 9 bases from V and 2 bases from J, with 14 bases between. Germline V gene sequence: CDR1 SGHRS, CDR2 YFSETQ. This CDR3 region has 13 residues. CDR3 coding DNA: TGCGCCACCTCTGGGACTGATCAAGAGACCCAGTACTTC. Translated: CATSGTDQETQYF.

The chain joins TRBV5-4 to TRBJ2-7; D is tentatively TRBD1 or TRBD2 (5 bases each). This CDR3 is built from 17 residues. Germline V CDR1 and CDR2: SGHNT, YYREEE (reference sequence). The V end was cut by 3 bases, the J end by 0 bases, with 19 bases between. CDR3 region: CASSSGTARYSSYEQYF. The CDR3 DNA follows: TGTGCCAGCAGCTCCGGGACGGCACGGTATAGCTCCTACGAGCAGTACTTC. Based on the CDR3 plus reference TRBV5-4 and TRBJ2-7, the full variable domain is ETGVTQSPTHLIKTRGQQVTLRCSSQSGHNTVSWYQQALGQGPQFIFQYYREEENGRGNFPPRFSGLQFPNYSSELNVNALELDDSALYLCASSSGTARYSSYEQYFGPGTRLTVT.

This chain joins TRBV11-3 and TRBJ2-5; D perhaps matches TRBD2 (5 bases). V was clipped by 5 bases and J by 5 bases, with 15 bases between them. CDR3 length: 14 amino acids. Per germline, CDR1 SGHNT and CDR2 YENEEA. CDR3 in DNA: TGTGCCAGCAGCCACCGGGATGGGCGGGAGACCCAGTACTTC. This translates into CASSHRDGRETQYF.

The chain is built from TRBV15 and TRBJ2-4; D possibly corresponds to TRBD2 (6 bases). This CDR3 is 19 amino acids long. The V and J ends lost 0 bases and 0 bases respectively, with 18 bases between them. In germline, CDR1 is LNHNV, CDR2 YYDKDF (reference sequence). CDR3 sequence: CATSRDGPQGGSAKNIQYF. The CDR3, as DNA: TGTGCCACCAGCAGAGACGGCCCGCAGGGAGGATCAGCCAAAAACATTCAGTACTTC.

This CDR3 reads CASSQDRGGRNNGGELFF. The CDR3 nucleotides are TGCGCCAGCAGCCAAGACCGGGGAGGGAGAAACAACGGCGGGGAGCTGTTTTTT. V is TRBV4-1 and J is TRBJ2-2; 7 bases align to TRBD2. Germline values: CDR1 MGHRA, CDR2 YSYEKL. CDR3 length: 18 amino acids. The ends lost 0 bases at V and 7 bases at J; junction bases unmatched: 14.

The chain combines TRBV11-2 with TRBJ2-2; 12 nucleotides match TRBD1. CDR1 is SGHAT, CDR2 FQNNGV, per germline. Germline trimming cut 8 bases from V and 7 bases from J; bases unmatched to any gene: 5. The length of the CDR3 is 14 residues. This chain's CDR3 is CASRGQGAGGELFF. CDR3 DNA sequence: TGTGCCAGCCGGGGACAGGGGGCCGGCGGGGAGCTGTTTTTT.

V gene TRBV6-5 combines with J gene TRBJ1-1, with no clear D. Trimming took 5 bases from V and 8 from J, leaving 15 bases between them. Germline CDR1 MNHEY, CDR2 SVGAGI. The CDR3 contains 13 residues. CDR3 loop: CASSPAEGIEAFF. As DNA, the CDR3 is TGTGCCAGCAGTCCGGCGGAGGGAATAGAAGCTTTCTTT.

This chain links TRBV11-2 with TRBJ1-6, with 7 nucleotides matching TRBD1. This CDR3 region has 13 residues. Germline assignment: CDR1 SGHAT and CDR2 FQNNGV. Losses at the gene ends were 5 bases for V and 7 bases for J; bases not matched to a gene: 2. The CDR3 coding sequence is TGTGCCAGCAGCGGGACAGTAAATTCACCCCTCCACTTT. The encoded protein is CASSGTVNSPLHF.

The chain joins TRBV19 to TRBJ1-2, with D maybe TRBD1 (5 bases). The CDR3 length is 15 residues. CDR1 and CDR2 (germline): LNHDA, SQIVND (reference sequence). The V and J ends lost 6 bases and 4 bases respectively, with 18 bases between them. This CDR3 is CASRRLGLDIYGYTF. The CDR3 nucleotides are TGTGCCAGTAGGAGGCTGGGACTGGATATCTATGGCTACACCTTC. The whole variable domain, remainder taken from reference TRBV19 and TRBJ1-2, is DGGITQSPKYLFRKEGQNVTLSCEQNLNHDAMYWYRQDPGQGLRLIYYSQIVNDFQKGDIAEGYSVSREKKESFPLTVTSAQKNPTAFYLCASRRLGLDIYGYTFGSGTRLTVV.

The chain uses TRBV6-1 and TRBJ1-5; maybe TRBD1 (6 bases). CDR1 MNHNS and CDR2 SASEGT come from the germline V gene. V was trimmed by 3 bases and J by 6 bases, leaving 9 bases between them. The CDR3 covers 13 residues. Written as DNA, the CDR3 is TGTGCCAGCAGTGAGGGGGCCGGTCAGCCCCAGCATTTT. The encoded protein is CASSEGAGQPQHF.

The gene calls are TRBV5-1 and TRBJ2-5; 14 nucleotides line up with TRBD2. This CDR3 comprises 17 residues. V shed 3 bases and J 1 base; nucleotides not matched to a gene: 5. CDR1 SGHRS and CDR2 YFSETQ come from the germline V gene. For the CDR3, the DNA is TGCGCCAGCAGCTCTGGACTAGCGGGAGGACCCCAAGAGACCCAGTACTTC. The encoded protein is CASSSGLAGGPQETQYF.

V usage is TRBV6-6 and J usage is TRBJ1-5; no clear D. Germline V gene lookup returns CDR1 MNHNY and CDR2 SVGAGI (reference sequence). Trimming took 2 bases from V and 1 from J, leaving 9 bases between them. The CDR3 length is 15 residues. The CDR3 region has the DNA TGTGCCAGCAGTTACAGGGCTCAGAGCAATCAGCCCCAGCATTTT. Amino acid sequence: CASSYRAQSNQPQHF.

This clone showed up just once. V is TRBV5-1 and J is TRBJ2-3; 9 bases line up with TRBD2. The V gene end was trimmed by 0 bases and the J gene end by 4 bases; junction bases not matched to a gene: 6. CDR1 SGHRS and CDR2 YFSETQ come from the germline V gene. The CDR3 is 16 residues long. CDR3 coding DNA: TGCGCCAGCAGCTTGGATGGCGGGGGGGCCTCAGATACGCAGTATTTT. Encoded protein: CASSLDGGGASDTQYF.

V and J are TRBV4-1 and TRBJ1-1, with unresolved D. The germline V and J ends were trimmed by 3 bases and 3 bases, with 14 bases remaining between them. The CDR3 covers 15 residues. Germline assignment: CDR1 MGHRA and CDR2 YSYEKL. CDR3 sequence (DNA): TGCGCCAGCAGCCATGGCCCTTCAGTGGACACTGAAGCTTTCTTT. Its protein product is CASSHGPSVDTEAFF.

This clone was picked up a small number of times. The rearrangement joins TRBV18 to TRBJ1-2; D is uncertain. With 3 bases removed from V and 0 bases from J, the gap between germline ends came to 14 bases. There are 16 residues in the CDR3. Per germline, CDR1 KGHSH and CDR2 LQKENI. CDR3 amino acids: CASSPDLVGTNYGYTF. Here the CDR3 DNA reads TGTGCCAGCTCACCCGATTTGGTCGGTACTAACTATGGCTACACCTTC.

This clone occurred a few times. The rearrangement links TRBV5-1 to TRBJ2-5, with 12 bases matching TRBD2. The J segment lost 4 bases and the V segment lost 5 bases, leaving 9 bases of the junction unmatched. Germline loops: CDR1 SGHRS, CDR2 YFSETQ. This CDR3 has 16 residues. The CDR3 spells CASSLPSGGAGETQYF. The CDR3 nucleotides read TGCGCCAGCAGTCTGCCTAGCGGGGGGGCCGGAGAGACCCAGTACTTC.

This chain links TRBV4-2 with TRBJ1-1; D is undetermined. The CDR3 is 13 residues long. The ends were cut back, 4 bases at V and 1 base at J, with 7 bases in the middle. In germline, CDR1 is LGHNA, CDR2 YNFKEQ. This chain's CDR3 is CASSLGENTEAFF. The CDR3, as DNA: TGTGCCAGCAGCCTGGGAGAGAACACTGAAGCTTTCTTT.

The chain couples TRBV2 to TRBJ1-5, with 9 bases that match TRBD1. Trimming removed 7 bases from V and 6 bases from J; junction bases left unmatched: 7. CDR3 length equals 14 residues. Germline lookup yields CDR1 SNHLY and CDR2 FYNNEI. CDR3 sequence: CASTPGQGTQPQHF. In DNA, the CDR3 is TGTGCCAGCACCCCGGGACAGGGAACTCAGCCCCAGCATTTT.